The clone carrying this T cell receptor beta chain has ten or more counts. The sample comes from a study of T-cell reconstitution after alpha-beta-depleted transplantation in children. In germline, CDR1 is SGHRS, CDR2 YFSETQ. The germline V and J ends were trimmed by 2 bases and 0 bases, with 5 bases remaining between them. The CDR3 consists of 14 residues. Preparation of the TCRbeta library was carried out with unique molecular identifiers. TCRdb redid the calling of the PCR reads with MiXCR, one entry per CDR3 protein. Of about 200,000 distinct CDR3 sequences in the sample, more than 12% were seen once.

The sequence was collected from a human donor who donated a stem cell graft to a child with acute lymphoblastic leukemia. The chain is built from TRBV5-1 and TRBJ2-2, with D hard to call. Specimen: PBMCs from the stem cell graft donor, collected from the stem cell graft. The CDR3 bases are TGCGCCAGCAGCTTACCTACGAACACCGGGGAGCTGTTTTTT. Its protein product is CASSLPTNTGELFF.